These 22 T cell receptor beta chains came from one sample sequenced in a study of cytomegalovirus exposure and HLA in healthy donors. PCR was performed using 60 Vbeta and 13 Jbeta primers. Clones were sequenced by immunoSEQ multiplex PCR, and TCRdb holds only the in-frame ones, with some missing. Of roughly 150,000 clones in the sample, less than 90% are singletons; the top ten hold around 2.5%. The specimen was PBMCs. The origin of the receptors is a boy younger than 10 in good health and CMV-seronegative.

This clone was detected only once. V usage is TRBV5-1 and J usage is TRBJ2-5; TRBD1 is a possible D gene (6 bases). The CDR3 runs 15 residues. Trimming shortened V by 1 base and J by 10 bases, and 20 bases separated the two germline ends. Germline values: CDR1 SGHRS, CDR2 YFSETQ. This CDR3 reads CASSLISQGSQIQYF. The CDR3 coding sequence is TGCGCCAGCAGCTTGATTTCACAGGGAAGTCAGATCCAGTACTTC.

This clone has a handful of counts. The V gene is TRBV4-1, the J gene TRBJ1-1; no firm D call. Germline lookup yields CDR1 MGHRA and CDR2 YSYEKL. The CDR3 consists of 14 residues. Deletions cut 6 bases from V and 5 bases from J, with 16 bases between. The CDR3 nucleotides read TGCGCCAGCAGAGAGGAGGGCTCATGGACTGAAGCTTTCTTT. This sequence encodes CASREEGSWTEAFF.

The CDR3 loop is CASSHSGSRSDTQYF. The CDR3 region has the DNA TGTGCCAGCAGCCATAGCGGGAGTCGGTCAGATACGCAGTATTTT. The rearrangement uses TRBV11-2 and TRBJ2-3; 9 nucleotides match TRBD2. Trimming took 5 bases from V and 4 from J; bases not matched to a gene: 7. CDR1 SGHAT and CDR2 FQNNGV come from the germline V gene. The CDR3 spans 15 residues.

The chain has TRBV5-1 and TRBJ2-7, with 8 bases aligning to TRBD1. The CDR3 runs to 16 residues. With V trimmed by 5 bases and J by 1 base, 11 bases remained unmatched. Germline CDR1 is SGHRS and CDR2 is YFSETQ. The CDR3 reads CASRRGPDRASYEQYF. The DNA of the CDR3 is TGCGCCAGCAGAAGAGGTCCGGACAGGGCGTCCTACGAGCAGTACTTC. The full variable domain, completed using reference TRBV5-1 and TRBJ2-7, is KAGVTQTPRYLIKTRGQQVTLSCSPISGHRSVSWYQQTPGQGLQFLFEYFSETQRNKGNFPGRFSGRQFSNSRSEMNVSTLELGDSALYLCASRRGPDRASYEQYFGPGTRLTVT.

This rearrangement joins TRBV9 to TRBJ2-7; D is perhaps TRBD2 (7 bases). This CDR3 is built from 19 residues. The germline V gene has CDR1 SGDLS and CDR2 YYNGEE. Trimming stripped 2 bases from V and 6 bases from J, with 30 bases between. DNA for the CDR3: TGTGCCAGCAGCGTTAATTCCGGGGTTCATAGGGGGGGGTACAGCGAGCAGTACTTC. It codes for CASSVNSGVHRGGYSEQYF. Drawing the rest from reference TRBV9 and TRBJ2-7, the complete variable domain is DSGVTQTPKHLITATGQRVTLRCSPRSGDLSVYWYQQSLDQGLQFLIQYYNGEERAKGNILERFSAQQFPDLHSELNLSSLELGDSALYFCASSVNSGVHRGGYSEQYFGPGTRLTVT.

The chain has TRBV7-3 and TRBJ1-6, with 7 nucleotides matching TRBD1. After removal of 2 bases from V and 10 bases from J, the junction contained 5 bases not matched to a gene. CDR3 size: 14 residues. Per germline, CDR1 SGHTA and CDR2 FQGTGA. CDR3 sequence (DNA): TGTGCCAGCAGCTTAGGGCAGGGGGGATCACCCCTCCACTTT. It specifies CASSLGQGGSPLHF.

The chain carries TRBV28 and TRBJ1-2; perhaps TRBD1 as D (5 bases). Trimming stripped 8 bases from V and 7 bases from J, with 26 bases between. This CDR3 contains 16 residues. CDR1 and CDR2 (germline): MDHEN, SYDVKM. CDR3 region: CASSPWQASTGGGYTF. The CDR3 DNA sequence: TGTGCCAGCTCCCCGTGGCAGGCGTCCACCGGGGGTGGCTACACCTTC.

The chain couples TRBV30 to TRBJ2-3, with a weak D call TRBD2 (6 bases). The germline V and J ends were trimmed by 0 bases and 1 base, with 14 bases remaining between them. CDR3 length: 16 amino acids. Germline V lookup: CDR1 GTSNPN, CDR2 SVGIG (reference sequence). The CDR3 sequence: CAWSVRSGPGTDTQYF. CDR3 coding DNA: TGTGCCTGGAGTGTAAGGAGCGGGCCCGGCACAGATACGCAGTATTTT.

The chain employs TRBV19 and TRBJ2-1, with 8 bases identical to TRBD1. CDR3 length: 13 residues. Looked up from germline, CDR1 is LNHDA and CDR2 is SQIVND (reference sequence). Trimming at V came to 3 bases and at J to 7 bases, leaving 2 bases not matched to a gene. The CDR3, as DNA: TGTGCCAGTAGTATCAGGGGGCGGAATGAGCAGTTCTTC. Protein sequence: CASSIRGRNEQFF.

This clone was observed a single time. V usage is TRBV6-4 and J usage is TRBJ2-1; D may be TRBD1 (6 bases). The CDR3 runs 16 residues. The germline V gene encodes CDR1 MRHNA and CDR2 SNTAGT. Between the trimmed V and J ends, which lost 3 bases and 6 bases, there was a span of 18 bases. CDR3: CASSESSGEPSNEQFF. CDR3 coding DNA: TGTGCCAGCAGTGAGTCTTCAGGGGAACCTTCCAATGAGCAGTTCTTC.

Here the CDR3 reads CASSISQGWETQYF. As DNA, the CDR3 is TGTGCCAGTAGTATCAGCCAGGGGTGGGAGACCCAGTACTTC. The chain recombines TRBV19 with TRBJ2-5; perhaps TRBD1 as D (6 bases). CDR1 is LNHDA and CDR2 is SQIVND in the germline V gene (reference sequence). This CDR3 has 14 residues. Trimming stripped 3 bases from V and 5 bases from J, with 13 bases between. Using reference TRBV19 and TRBJ2-5 for the parts outside the CDR3, the full variable domain is DGGITQSPKYLFRKEGQNVTLSCEQNLNHDAMYWYRQDPGQGLRLIYYSQIVNDFQKGDIAEGYSVSREKKESFPLTVTSAQKNPTAFYLCASSISQGWETQYFGPGTRLLVL.

The chain employs TRBV28 and TRBJ2-7, with 8 bases fitting TRBD1. The CDR3 contains 15 residues. The V gene's germline CDR1 is MDHEN and CDR2 SYDVKM. The junction had 7 bases not matched to a gene; V was cut back by 4 bases and J by 2 bases. The CDR3 nucleotides are TGTGCCAGCAGTTCGACAGGGGTAGGGACCTACGAGCAGTACTTC. Translation gives CASSSTGVGTYEQYF.

The chain uses TRBV27 and TRBJ2-5; 7 bases line up with TRBD1. The J call may be in error: the DNA end matches TRBJ2-7 better. Germline loops: CDR1 MNHEY, CDR2 SMNVEV (reference sequence). This CDR3 comprises 17 residues. CDR3: CASSPRKIGTARYEQYF. The CDR3 DNA is TGTGCCAGCAGTCCAAGAAAAATCGGGACAGCGCGCTACGAGCAGTACTTC.

This clone was picked up a small number of times. The rearrangement uses TRBV25-1 and TRBJ2-2; D is unclear. This CDR3 comprises 14 residues. In germline, CDR1 is MGHDK, CDR2 SYGVNS. Deletions cut 6 bases from V and 1 base from J, with 9 bases between. CDR3 protein: CASSLTGNTGELFF. The CDR3 nucleotides are TGTGCCAGCAGCCTGACGGGGAACACCGGGGAGCTGTTTTTT.

The chain has TRBV7-8 and TRBJ2-7, with TRBD1 matching 11 bases. J gave up 6 bases and V 5 bases, and 6 bases lay outside the gene matches. The CDR3 contains 14 residues. CDR1 and CDR2 from the germline V gene are SGHVS and FQNEAQ. CDR3 DNA: TGTGCCAGCAGCCGCGGACAGGGGGCCAGCGAGCAGTACTTC. Translation gives CASSRGQGASEQYF. The complete variable domain, with remaining parts taken from reference TRBV7-8 and TRBJ2-7, reads GAGVSQSPRYKVAKRGQDVALRCDPISGHVSLFWYQQALGQGPEFLTYFQNEAQLDKSGLPSDRFFAERPEGSVSTLKIQRTQQEDSAVYLCASSRGQGASEQYFGPGTRLTVT.

In DNA form, the CDR3 reads TGTGCCAGCAGCTTAGGGACAGGGGACACCTTC. Translating gives CASSLGTGDTF. The V gene is TRBV11-3, the J gene TRBJ1-2, with 9 bases matching TRBD1. In germline, CDR1 is SGHNT, CDR2 YENEEA. Losses at the gene ends were 1 base for V and 12 bases for J; bases not matched to a gene: 0. The CDR3 extends over 11 amino acids.

The chain links TRBV5-1 to TRBJ2-7; a possible D gene is TRBD1 (6 bases). V was pared by 0 bases and J by 6 bases, with 13 bases between. Germline CDR1 reads SGHRS; CDR2 reads YFSETQ. The CDR3 consists of 14 residues. CDR3 in DNA: TGCGCCAGCAGCTTGGTTTCCCCCAGGGGCGAGCAGTACTTC. This gives the protein CASSLVSPRGEQYF.

The chain has TRBV9 and TRBJ2-1; maybe TRBD1 (6 bases). The CDR3 totals 17 residues. Germline CDR1 is SGDLS and CDR2 is YYNGEE. Between the trimmed V and J ends, which lost 4 bases and 1 base, there was a span of 18 bases. The CDR3 sequence is CASSPRWTEISYNEQFF. Written as DNA, the CDR3 is TGTGCCAGCAGCCCCCGCTGGACAGAGATTTCCTACAATGAGCAGTTCTTC.

This chain joins TRBV10-1 and TRBJ2-5; D unresolved. The J call may not be correct, given that the DNA end is closer to TRBJ2-7. The germline gives CDR1 WNHNN, CDR2 SYGVQD (reference sequence). There are 13 residues in the CDR3. DNA of the CDR3: TGCGCCAGCAGTGCCGCGGACTCCTACGAGCAGTACTTC. This codes for CASSAADSYEQYF.

This chain uses TRBV10-3 with TRBJ2-6; 7 nucleotides line up with TRBD2. CDR3 length: 18 amino acids. Per germline, CDR1 ENHRY and CDR2 SYGVKD. The trim removed 6 bases at V and 2 bases at J, leaving 13 bases unmatched. The chain's CDR3 is CAISLFELGLPGANVLTF. CDR3 DNA sequence: TGTGCCATCAGCTTATTCGAGTTGGGACTACCTGGGGCCAACGTCCTGACTTTC.

This CDR3 reads CASIGGGLGELFF. In nucleotides, the CDR3 is TGTGCCAGCATCGGGGGGGGCCTCGGGGAGCTGTTTTTT. The chain has TRBV7-9 and TRBJ2-2; TRBD2 matches at 8 bases. The V gene's germline CDR1 is SEHNR and CDR2 FQNEAQ (reference sequence). Trimming cost V 7 bases and J 7 bases; bases outside gene matches: 5. The CDR3 consists of 13 residues.

J is TRBJ2-1 and V is TRBV19, with 8 nucleotides matching TRBD1. The CDR3 extends over 16 amino acids. CDR1 is LNHDA and CDR2 is SQIVND in the germline V gene (reference sequence). V shed 3 bases, J shed 3 bases, and the junction held 7 bases outside the gene matches. CDR3 protein: CASSMGQGQDYNEQFF. The CDR3 DNA reads TGTGCCAGTAGTATGGGGCAGGGACAGGACTACAATGAGCAGTTCTTC.